This record concerns one TCR beta chain sequence. Method: immunoSEQ multiplex PCR; TCRdb's copy keeps in-frame clones and lacks some. The table lists 75,000 to 100,000 clones, roughly nine tenths of them singletons. This record belongs to a study of OX40 agonist ivuxolimab in advanced cancers. Study at large: The mean age was approximately 60 years, ranging from 23 to 79, with approximately 85% of participants male.

The CDR3 spans 15 residues. The germline V gene encodes CDR1 GTSNPN and CDR2 SVGIG (reference sequence). The V and J ends lost 0 bases and 0 bases respectively, with 12 bases between them. Sequences were derived from CD4+ or CD8+ T cells sorted from blood, sampled in a trial of the OX40 agonist ivuxolimab. The chain uses TRBV30 and TRBJ2-7; D not certain. The sequence came from an adult with an advanced solid tumor such as melanoma, head and neck, liver or kidney cancer. CDR3 in DNA: TGTGCCTGGAGTGTACAAGGCGCAACCTCCTACGAGCAGTACTTC. This gives the protein CAWSVQGATSYEQYF.